This is a list of T cell receptor beta chains from one sample in a study of early T cells in non-severe SARS-CoV-2 infection. TCRdb ran MiXCR on the 5' RACE reads and lists one entry per CDR3 protein. The sample has some 30,000 distinct CDR3 sequences; about 4.3% are singletons. The specimen sequenced was whole blood. Receptors originate from an adult who was a healthcare worker with PCR-confirmed SARS-CoV-2 infection or an uninfected control (not recorded which). Each CDR3 is given with its conserved first and last residue. Each record gives: J gene, D gene, V gene, clone size, CDR3 DNA, CDR3 protein. A D gene is named only where the DNA matches it firmly. The size of a clone is reported for some rows only, either as once, few or many, or as a class for expanded clones.

j_gene: TRBJ2-7; d_gene: TRBD2; v_gene: TRBV15; abundance: few; CDR3nt: TGTGCCACCAGCAGGAGCGGGGTGTCCTCCTACGAGCAGTACTTC; CDR3aa: CATSRSGVSSYEQYF
j_gene: TRBJ1-5; d_gene: NA; v_gene: TRBV20-1; abundance: few; CDR3nt: TGCAGTGCTAGAGTGGGTCTGTTCAATCAGCCCCAGCATTTT; CDR3aa: CSARVGLFNQPQHF
j_gene: TRBJ1-2; d_gene: TRBD1; v_gene: TRBV29-1; abundance: many; CDR3nt: TGCAGCGCGTGGGACAGGGAGTATGGCTACACCTTC; CDR3aa: CSAWDREYGYTF
j_gene: TRBJ1-6; d_gene: TRBD1; v_gene: TRBV28; abundance: NA; CDR3nt: TGTGCCAGTACAGGGGAGCTGAGGGGTTCACCCCTCCACTTT; CDR3aa: CASTGELRGSPLHF
j_gene: TRBJ1-5; d_gene: TRBD1; v_gene: TRBV7-2; abundance: many; CDR3nt: TGTGCCAGCAGCTTAGCCCCAGGGGGTAATCAGCCCCAGCATTTT; CDR3aa: CASSLAPGGNQPQHF
j_gene: TRBJ2-7; d_gene: NA; v_gene: TRBV12-3/TRBV12-4; abundance: NA; CDR3nt: TGTGCCAGCAGTTTCGCGGGGGCCCCGGGCGAGCAGTACTTC; CDR3aa: CASSFAGAPGEQYF
j_gene: TRBJ1-1; d_gene: NA; v_gene: TRBV23-1; abundance: many; CDR3nt: TGCGCCAGCAGTCAATCTAGGGCGGTTGAAGCTTTCTTT; CDR3aa: CASSQSRAVEAFF
j_gene: TRBJ2-3; d_gene: NA; v_gene: TRBV14; abundance: NA; CDR3nt: TGTGCCAGCAGCCGGCAGGTCGCAGATACGCAGTATTTT; CDR3aa: CASSRQVADTQYF
j_gene: TRBJ2-5; d_gene: TRBD2; v_gene: TRBV20-1; abundance: many; CDR3nt: TGCAGTGCTCGACTAGCGGGGGGGTTTCAAGAGACCCAGTACTTC; CDR3aa: CSARLAGGFQETQYF
j_gene: TRBJ2-5; d_gene: TRBD1; v_gene: TRBV12-3/TRBV12-4; abundance: many; CDR3nt: TGTGCCAGCAGTAGCTGGGGGACAGCCCAAGAGACCCAGTACTTC; CDR3aa: CASSSWGTAQETQYF
j_gene: TRBJ2-3; d_gene: NA; v_gene: TRBV9; abundance: many; CDR3nt: TGTGCCAGCAGCGTAGAGTGGGGGGAAGGTTGGGATACGCAGTATTTT; CDR3aa: CASSVEWGEGWDTQYF
j_gene: TRBJ2-7; d_gene: NA; v_gene: TRBV7-2; abundance: NA; CDR3nt: TGTGCCAGCAGCTCCTACAGATTCGCCTACGAGCAGTACTTC; CDR3aa: CASSSYRFAYEQYF
j_gene: TRBJ2-1; d_gene: TRBD2; v_gene: TRBV4-3; abundance: few; CDR3nt: TGCGCCAGCAGCCACCTAGCGGGGGGGCGTAATGAGCAGTTCTTC; CDR3aa: CASSHLAGGRNEQFF
j_gene: TRBJ1-1; d_gene: TRBD1; v_gene: TRBV7-3; abundance: many; CDR3nt: TGTGCCAGCAGCTTGGGGACAGGGGAGGGAACTGAAGCTTTCTTT; CDR3aa: CASSLGTGEGTEAFF
j_gene: TRBJ1-1; d_gene: TRBD1; v_gene: TRBV29-1; abundance: many; CDR3nt: TGCAGCGTTGGGGACAGGGGTTCGACTGAAGCTTTCTTT; CDR3aa: CSVGDRGSTEAFF
j_gene: TRBJ1-1; d_gene: NA; v_gene: TRBV15; abundance: few; CDR3nt: TGTGCCACCAGCAGAGATCTGCTGAACACTGAAGCTTTCTTT; CDR3aa: CATSRDLLNTEAFF
j_gene: TRBJ1-1; d_gene: NA; v_gene: TRBV3-1; abundance: NA; CDR3nt: TGTGCCAGCGGGACGGGGGGCAGGTTTGAAGCTTTCTTT; CDR3aa: CASGTGGRFEAFF
j_gene: TRBJ1-1; d_gene: NA; v_gene: TRBV18; abundance: many; CDR3nt: TGTGCCAGCACGGGGACGGTCATGAACACTGAAGCTTTCTTT; CDR3aa: CASTGTVMNTEAFF
j_gene: TRBJ1-6; d_gene: NA; v_gene: TRBV28; abundance: many; CDR3nt: TGTGCCAGCAGTTCTCCGGGCCTTAAGTGGGTCCACTTT; CDR3aa: CASSSPGLKWVHF
j_gene: TRBJ1-1; d_gene: NA; v_gene: TRBV29-1; abundance: NA; CDR3nt: TGCAGCTACATCATGGGTGCTCGTGCTTTCTTT; CDR3aa: CSYIMGARAFF
j_gene: TRBJ1-1; d_gene: NA; v_gene: TRBV5-6; abundance: many; CDR3nt: TGTGCCAGCAGCTTGATTATCGGGGGGCGTCTGAACACTGAAGCTTTCTTT; CDR3aa: CASSLIIGGRLNTEAFF
j_gene: TRBJ2-4; d_gene: NA; v_gene: TRBV28; abundance: many; CDR3nt: TGTGCCAGCAGCCGACAGGGGTGGTTTAGCGGGGTCTCTACCAAAAACATTCAGTACTTC; CDR3aa: CASSRQGWFSGVSTKNIQYF
j_gene: TRBJ2-5; d_gene: NA; v_gene: TRBV19; abundance: many; CDR3nt: TGTGCCAGTAGTATAGGGGGTAGCCGGGAGACCCAGTACTTC; CDR3aa: CASSIGGSRETQYF
j_gene: TRBJ1-4; d_gene: NA; v_gene: TRBV12-3/TRBV12-4; abundance: many; CDR3nt: TGTGCCAGCAGTCTGCGAGGGGGGGAAAAACTGTTTTTT; CDR3aa: CASSLRGGEKLFF
j_gene: TRBJ2-2; d_gene: NA; v_gene: TRBV27; abundance: many; CDR3nt: TGTGCCAGCAGTTTAACGGGGTCCTTCACCGGGGAGCTGTTTTTT; CDR3aa: CASSLTGSFTGELFF
j_gene: TRBJ1-2; d_gene: TRBD1; v_gene: TRBV20-1; abundance: many; CDR3nt: TGCAGTGCTAGAGGGCAGGGGGTTAACTATGGCTACACCTTC; CDR3aa: CSARGQGVNYGYTF
j_gene: TRBJ1-2; d_gene: NA; v_gene: TRBV3-1; abundance: NA; CDR3nt: TGTGCCAGCAGCCAAGATGTCGGCAGAGTGGGATATGGCTACACCTTC; CDR3aa: CASSQDVGRVGYGYTF
j_gene: TRBJ2-6; d_gene: NA; v_gene: TRBV20-1; abundance: few; CDR3nt: TGCAGTGCAGCCGAGGACAGCATCTCTGGGGCCAACGTCCTGACTTTC; CDR3aa: CSAAEDSISGANVLTF
j_gene: TRBJ2-3; d_gene: TRBD2; v_gene: TRBV27; abundance: many; CDR3nt: TGTGCCAGCAGTTTAGCTAGCGGGGTCACAGATACGCAGTATTTT; CDR3aa: CASSLASGVTDTQYF
j_gene: TRBJ1-1; d_gene: NA; v_gene: TRBV30; abundance: many; CDR3nt: TGTGCCTGGAGGGGCAGCCTCGGGGCCGCCACTGAAGCTTTCTTT; CDR3aa: CAWRGSLGAATEAFF
j_gene: TRBJ2-2; d_gene: NA; v_gene: TRBV7-9; abundance: few; CDR3nt: TGTGCCAGCAGAAGGGCGGGGAACACCGGGGAGCTGTTTTTT; CDR3aa: CASRRAGNTGELFF